The rows below give T cell receptor beta chains drawn from one sample of a study of graft-versus-host responses after intestinal transplantation. Assay used: immunoSEQ multiplex PCR; TCRdb lists only in-frame clones, some missing. This table holds some 24,000 clones, 70% to 90% found once. The sample in question was PBMCs, obtained around 460 days after intestinal transplant. These receptors all stem from a human patient who received an intestinal transplant, so some T cells may come from the graft donor. Both conserved end residues are part of each CDR3. A D gene is named only where the DNA matches it firmly. Where a row states a size, it is once, few, many or the class of an expanded clone; other rows omit it.

d_call,v_call,clone_size,j_call,cdr3_nt,cdr3_aa
TRBD1,TRBV4-2,once,TRBJ1-2,TGTGCCAGCAGCCCAGGGGGTCGGGGCTATGGCTACACCTTC,CASSPGGRGYGYTF
NA,TRBV6-1,NA,TRBJ1-1,TGTGCCAGCACGGACCTGTTGAACACTGAAGCTTTCTTT,CASTDLLNTEAFF
TRBD2,TRBV9,NA,TRBJ2-1,TGTGCCAGCAGCGTTGGGACTAGCGGGGACAATGAGCAGTTCTTC,CASSVGTSGDNEQFF
NA,TRBV7-8,NA,TRBJ1-2,TGTGCCAGCAGCTGGCGTGGGGACTATGGCTACACCTTC,CASSWRGDYGYTF
NA,TRBV7-9,NA,TRBJ1-1,TGTGCCAGCAGTGTCGGGGGAGGCGAAGCTTTCTTT,CASSVGGGEAFF
TRBD2,TRBV5-1,few,TRBJ2-3,TGCGCCAGCAGCTTGGTAGGACTAGCGGGCACAGATACGCAGTATTTT,CASSLVGLAGTDTQYF
NA,TRBV4-1,NA,TRBJ2-2,TGCGCCAGCAGCCGAGCAGGGGAATCGGGCACCGGGGAGCTGTTTTTT,CASSRAGESGTGELFF
NA,TRBV5-1,NA,TRBJ2-7,TGCGCCAGCAGCCCTTCTTCCTACGAGCAGTACTTC,CASSPSSYEQYF
TRBD1,TRBV29-1,NA,TRBJ2-2,TGCAGCGCCCGACAGGGGGCATCCGGGGAGCTGTTTTTT,CSARQGASGELFF
TRBD2,TRBV6-6,NA,TRBJ2-1,TGTGCCAGCAGTTACGTTGGCGGGAGAGGAAATGAGCAGTTCTTC,CASSYVGGRGNEQFF
NA,TRBV28,NA,TRBJ2-5,TGTGCCAGCAGTGACCGGACGGTGGAGACCCAGTACTTC,CASSDRTVETQYF
NA,TRBV6-5,NA,TRBJ2-1,TGTGCCAGCAGTCCCTACAATGAGCAGTTCTTC,CASSPYNEQFF
TRBD2,TRBV18,NA,TRBJ2-5,TGTGCCAGCTCACCACGACTAGCGGGAGCCTACCAAGAGACCCAGTACTTC,CASSPRLAGAYQETQYF
TRBD1,TRBV27,NA,TRBJ2-1,TGTGCCAGCAGCAACAATCCGGGACAGGGTATCAATGAGCAGTTCTTC,CASSNNPGQGINEQFF
TRBD2,TRBV18,NA,TRBJ2-1,TGTGCCAGCTCACCCGGGACTAGCCGCGAGATGTTGTCCTACAATGAGCAGTTCTTC,CASSPGTSREMLSYNEQFF
TRBD2,TRBV28,NA,TRBJ2-7,TGTGCCAGCACCTGGGGGGGTGGGTACGAGCAGTACTTC,CASTWGGGYEQYF
NA,TRBV28,NA,TRBJ1-5,TGTGCCAGCAGGCCGTATCGAGACGTTAGCAATCAGCCCCAGCATTTT,CASRPYRDVSNQPQHF
NA,TRBV2,NA,TRBJ2-7,TGTGCCAGCAGACGGGCGCTGTACGAGCAGTACTTC,CASRRALYEQYF
NA,TRBV11-3,once,TRBJ2-1,TGTGCCAGCAGCTTTAGAGCAGGAGATAATGAGCAGTTCTTC,CASSFRAGDNEQFF
TRBD1,TRBV28,NA,TRBJ1-2,TGTGCCAGCAGAACAGGGGGCGGCTATGGCTACACCTTC,CASRTGGGYGYTF
TRBD2,TRBV6-5,few,TRBJ2-5,TGTGCCAGCAGTTACTCGGCGGGAGGGCCGGAGACCCAGTACTTC,CASSYSAGGPETQYF
TRBD2,TRBV7-9,NA,TRBJ2-1,TGTGCCAGCAGCTTAGACGGGGGTCTTAGTAGCGGGCTTAATGAGCAGTTCTTC,CASSLDGGLSSGLNEQFF
NA,TRBV5-1,once,TRBJ1-1,TGCGCCAGCAGCCTGACAGTGAACACTGAAGCTTTCTTT,CASSLTVNTEAFF
NA,TRBV2,NA,TRBJ2-7,TGTGCCAGCAGGGAGTACGAGCAGTACTTC,CASREYEQYF
NA,TRBV14,NA,TRBJ2-7,TGTGCCAGCAGCCAAGACAGGGGGCTAAAGACTGTAGCGGGCACCTACGAGCAGTACTTC,CASSQDRGLKTVAGTYEQYF
TRBD1,TRBV28,NA,TRBJ2-6,TGTGCCAGCAGTTCCGACAGGGGGGGCTCTGGGGCCAACGTCCTGACTTTC,CASSSDRGGSGANVLTF
NA,TRBV6-5,NA,TRBJ2-3,TGTGCCAGCAGTTGGGACTCCGTCACAGATACGCAGTATTTT,CASSWDSVTDTQYF
TRBD1,TRBV19,NA,TRBJ1-3,TGTGCCAGTAGTCCCTTTACAGGGGGGTTCTCTGGAAACACCATATATTTT,CASSPFTGGFSGNTIYF
TRBD2,TRBV7-9,NA,TRBJ2-1,TGTGCCAGCAGCCTAGACGGGAGGGCAAATGAGCAGTTCTTC,CASSLDGRANEQFF
TRBD2,TRBV15,NA,TRBJ2-2,TGTGCCACCAGCACACCGACTAGCGGGAGGTTGAACACCGGGGAGCTGTTTTTT,CATSTPTSGRLNTGELFF
TRBD1,TRBV6-5,NA,TRBJ2-7,TGTGCCAGCAGTTACTCGGGGGGACAGGGCTACGAGCAGTACTTC,CASSYSGGQGYEQYF
NA,TRBV7-6,NA,TRBJ2-7,TGTGCCAGCGTGGGCAGGGGTCAACGAGAGCAGTACTTC,CASVGRGQREQYF
NA,TRBV30,NA,TRBJ2-2,TGTGCCTGGAGTGTACGGTCAGGCCAAGTGGGAAAACAGGAGCTGTTTTTT,CAWSVRSGQVGKQELFF
NA,TRBV4-2,NA,TRBJ2-2,TGTGCCAGCAGCCAAGTAGCTAGCGTGACCGGGGAGCTGTTTTTT,CASSQVASVTGELFF
NA,TRBV5-1,NA,TRBJ2-5,TGCGCCAGCAGCTTGGGGAGGGCGCGAGAGACCCAGTACTTC,CASSLGRARETQYF
NA,TRBV10-1,once,TRBJ2-7,TGCGCCAGCAGTGAGTCGACTGACGCCTACGAGCAGTACTTC,CASSESTDAYEQYF
TRBD1,TRBV6-1,once,TRBJ1-5,TGTGCCAGCAGTGCCACGACAGGGACAAATCAGCCCCAGCATTTT,CASSATTGTNQPQHF
TRBD1,TRBV11-1,NA,TRBJ2-2,TGTGCCAGCAGAAAAGCCCGGACAGGGATCGGCGGGGAGCTGTTTTTT,CASRKARTGIGGELFF
NA,TRBV6-1,NA,TRBJ2-7,TGTGCCAGCAGCGGCCCGGACGGCTCCTACGAGCAGTACTTC,CASSGPDGSYEQYF
TRBD1,TRBV6-1,NA,TRBJ1-2,TGTGCCAGCAGTGAAGCCCCGACAGGGAACTATGGCTACACCTTC,CASSEAPTGNYGYTF
TRBD2,TRBV6-5,few,TRBJ2-1,TGTGCCAGCAGGCCGGGGAGGGTCGGCAATGAGCAGTTCTTC,CASRPGRVGNEQFF
NA,TRBV18,once,TRBJ1-4,TGTGCCAGCTCACAGGGTAGATATGAAAAACTGTTTTTT,CASSQGRYEKLFF
NA,TRBV11-3,once,TRBJ2-3,TGTGCCAGCAGCAATACAGGGACAGATACGCAGTATTTT,CASSNTGTDTQYF
TRBD2,TRBV11-2,NA,TRBJ2-1,TGTGCCAGCAGCTTTAGCGGGAGGGCGAGCTCCTACAATGAGCAGTTCTTC,CASSFSGRASSYNEQFF
TRBD1,TRBV10-3,NA,TRBJ1-1,TGTGCCATCAGTGAGATTGTCGGACAGGGGAACACTGAAGCTTTCTTT,CAISEIVGQGNTEAFF
TRBD2,TRBV9,NA,TRBJ2-1,TGTGCCAGCACTTACCTAGCGGACTCTCCTTATGAGCAGTTCTTC,CASTYLADSPYEQFF
TRBD1,TRBV7-9,NA,TRBJ2-3,TGTGCCAGCAGCGGCCCGGGACAGGGGACATCTAGCACAGATACGCAGTATTTT,CASSGPGQGTSSTDTQYF
TRBD2,TRBV18,NA,TRBJ2-1,TGTGCCAGCTCACCAAGTAGAGCTAGCGGGAGAGATGAGCAGTTCTTC,CASSPSRASGRDEQFF
NA,TRBV10-3,NA,TRBJ2-7,TGTGCCATCAGTGGCGGCGACTCCTCCTACGAGCAGTACTTC,CAISGGDSSYEQYF
TRBD2,TRBV19,NA,TRBJ2-1,TGTGCCAGTAGTTCAGCGGGAAGGATAACCAATGAGCAGTTCTTC,CASSSAGRITNEQFF
NA,TRBV7-8,NA,TRBJ2-4,TGTGCCAGCAGCCCAAAACAGGGATCCTTCAAGCCTCTAGCCAAAAACATTCAGTACTTC,CASSPKQGSFKPLAKNIQYF
TRBD2,TRBV6-5,NA,TRBJ2-7,TGTGCCAGCACCCAAGGGGCTAGCGGGAGTGACGAGCAGTACTTC,CASTQGASGSDEQYF
NA,TRBV30,NA,TRBJ1-2,TGTGCCTGGAGTGATAAAGGGAGGGGGTTCTATGGCTACACCTTC,CAWSDKGRGFYGYTF
NA,TRBV6-6,NA,TRBJ1-4,TGTGCCAGCAGTTACGTGATGGGGGGCAGGGAAAAACTGTTTTTT,CASSYVMGGREKLFF
TRBD2,TRBV5-4,NA,TRBJ2-2,TGTGCCAGCAGCTCTACAGCGGGGCCGAACACCGGGGAGCTGTTTTTT,CASSSTAGPNTGELFF
NA,TRBV28,NA,TRBJ2-5,TGTGCCAGCTTAGGTTGGAGCGGGTCCTATGGGGAGACCCAGTACTTC,CASLGWSGSYGETQYF
NA,TRBV12-5,once,TRBJ2-2,TGTGCTAGTGGTTTGGTAGTGGGGCCTACATGGGCCGGGGAGCTGTTTTTT,CASGLVVGPTWAGELFF
NA,TRBV21-1,NA,TRBJ2-7,TGTGCCAGCAGCATTAGTTCCTACGAGCAGTACTTC,CASSISSYEQYF